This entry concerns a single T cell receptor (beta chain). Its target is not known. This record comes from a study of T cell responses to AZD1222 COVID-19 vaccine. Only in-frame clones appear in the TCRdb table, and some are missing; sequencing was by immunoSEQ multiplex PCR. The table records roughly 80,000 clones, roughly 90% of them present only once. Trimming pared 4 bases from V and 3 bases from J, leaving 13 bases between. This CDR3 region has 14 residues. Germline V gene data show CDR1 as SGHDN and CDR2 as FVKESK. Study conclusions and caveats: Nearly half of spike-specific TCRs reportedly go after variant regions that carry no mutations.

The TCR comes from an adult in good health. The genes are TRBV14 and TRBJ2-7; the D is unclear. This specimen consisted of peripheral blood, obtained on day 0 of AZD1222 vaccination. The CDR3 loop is CASSRLDVNYEQYF. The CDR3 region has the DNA TGTGCCAGCAGCCGACTGGACGTCAACTACGAGCAGTACTTC. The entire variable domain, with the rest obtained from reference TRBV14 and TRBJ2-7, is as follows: EAGVTQFPSHSVIEKGQTVTLRCDPISGHDNLYWYRRVMGKEIKFLLHFVKESKQDESGMPNNRFLAERTGGTYSTLKVQPAELEDSGVYFCASSRLDVNYEQYFGPGTRLTVT.